This T cell receptor (beta chain) is drawn from a study of OX40 agonist ivuxolimab in advanced cancers. Study information: Patients took ivuxolimab, an agonistic anti-OX40 (CD134) antibody. Patients got intravenous ivuxolimab at 0.01 to 10 mg/kg every 2 weeks.

Per germline, CDR1 SGHTA and CDR2 FQGTGA. The CDR3 is 16 amino acids. With V trimmed by 5 bases and J by 4 bases, 13 bases remained unmatched. The assay was immunoSEQ multiplex PCR, and TCRdb's table has in-frame clones only and misses some. The sample consists of some 40,000 clones, approximately 84% of them appearing once. The clonotype was recovered from an adult with an advanced solid tumor such as melanoma, head and neck, liver or kidney cancer. The chain uses TRBV7-3 and TRBJ1-2; the match to TRBD1 covers 7 bases. Sequences were derived from CD4+ or CD8+ T cells sorted from blood, sampled in a trial of the OX40 agonist ivuxolimab. CDR3 sequence reads: CASSPNPPTGIYGYTF. CDR3 sequence (DNA): TGTGCCAGCAGCCCGAACCCCCCGACAGGGATCTATGGCTACACCTTC.